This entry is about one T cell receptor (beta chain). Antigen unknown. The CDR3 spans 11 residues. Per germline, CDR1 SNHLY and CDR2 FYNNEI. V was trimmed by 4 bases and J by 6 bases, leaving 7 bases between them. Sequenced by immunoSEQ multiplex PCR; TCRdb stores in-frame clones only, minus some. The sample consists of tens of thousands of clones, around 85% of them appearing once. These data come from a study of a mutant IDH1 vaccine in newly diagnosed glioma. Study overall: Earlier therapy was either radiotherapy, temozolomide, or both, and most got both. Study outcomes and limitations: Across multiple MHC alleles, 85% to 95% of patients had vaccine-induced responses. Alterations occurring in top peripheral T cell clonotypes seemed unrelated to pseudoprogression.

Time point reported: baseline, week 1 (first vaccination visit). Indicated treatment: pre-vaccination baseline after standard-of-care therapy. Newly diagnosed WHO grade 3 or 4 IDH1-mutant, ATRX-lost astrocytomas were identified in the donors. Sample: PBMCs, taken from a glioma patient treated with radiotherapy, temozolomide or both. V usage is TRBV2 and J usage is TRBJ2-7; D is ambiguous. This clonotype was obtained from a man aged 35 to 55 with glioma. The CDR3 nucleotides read TGTGCCAGCAGTGGAGCGCGCGAGCAGTACTTC. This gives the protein CASSGAREQYF.